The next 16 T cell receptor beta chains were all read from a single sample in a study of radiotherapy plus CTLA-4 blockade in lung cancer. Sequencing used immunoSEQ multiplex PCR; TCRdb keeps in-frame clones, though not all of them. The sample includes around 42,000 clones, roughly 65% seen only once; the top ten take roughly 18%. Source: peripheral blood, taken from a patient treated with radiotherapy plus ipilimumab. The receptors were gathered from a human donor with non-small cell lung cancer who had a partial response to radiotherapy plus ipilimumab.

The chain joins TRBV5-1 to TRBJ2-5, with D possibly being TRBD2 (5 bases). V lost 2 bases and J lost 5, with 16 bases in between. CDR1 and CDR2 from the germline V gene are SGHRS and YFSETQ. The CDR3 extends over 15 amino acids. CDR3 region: CASSLNPRRFETQYF. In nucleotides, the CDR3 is TGCGCCAGCAGCTTAAACCCCCGGAGGTTTGAGACCCAGTACTTC. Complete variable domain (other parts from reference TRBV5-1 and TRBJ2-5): KAGVTQTPRYLIKTRGQQVTLSCSPISGHRSVSWYQQTPGQGLQFLFEYFSETQRNKGNFPGRFSGRQFSNSRSEMNVSTLELGDSALYLCASSLNPRRFETQYFGPGTRLLVL.

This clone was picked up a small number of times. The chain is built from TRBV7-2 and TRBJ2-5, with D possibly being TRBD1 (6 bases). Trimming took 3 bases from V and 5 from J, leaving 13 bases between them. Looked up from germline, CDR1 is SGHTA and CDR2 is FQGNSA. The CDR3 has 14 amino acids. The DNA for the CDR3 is TGTGCCAGCAGCTTCACCACAGGGACGGAGACCCAGTACTTC. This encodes CASSFTTGTETQYF. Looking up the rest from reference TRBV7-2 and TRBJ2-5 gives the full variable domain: GAGVSQSPSNKVTEKGKDVELRCDPISGHTALYWYRQSLGQGLEFLIYFQGNSAPDKSGLPSDRFSAERTGGSVSTLTIQRTQQEDSAVYLCASSFTTGTETQYFGPGTRLLVL.

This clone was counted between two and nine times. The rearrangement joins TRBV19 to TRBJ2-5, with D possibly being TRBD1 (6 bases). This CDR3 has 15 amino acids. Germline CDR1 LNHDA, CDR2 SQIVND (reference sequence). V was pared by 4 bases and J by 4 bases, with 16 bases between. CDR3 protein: CASSTPPGVGETQYF. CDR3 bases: TGTGCCAGTAGTACACCCCCAGGGGTGGGAGAGACCCAGTACTTC. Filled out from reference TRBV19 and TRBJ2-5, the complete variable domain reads DGGITQSPKYLFRKEGQNVTLSCEQNLNHDAMYWYRQDPGQGLRLIYYSQIVNDFQKGDIAEGYSVSREKKESFPLTVTSAQKNPTAFYLCASSTPPGVGETQYFGPGTRLLVL.

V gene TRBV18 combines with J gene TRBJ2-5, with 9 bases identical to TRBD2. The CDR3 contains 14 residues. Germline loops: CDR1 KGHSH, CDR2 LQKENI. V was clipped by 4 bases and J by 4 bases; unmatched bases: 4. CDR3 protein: CASSLAGVGETQYF. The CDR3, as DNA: TGTGCCAGCTCACTAGCGGGAGTCGGAGAGACCCAGTACTTC.

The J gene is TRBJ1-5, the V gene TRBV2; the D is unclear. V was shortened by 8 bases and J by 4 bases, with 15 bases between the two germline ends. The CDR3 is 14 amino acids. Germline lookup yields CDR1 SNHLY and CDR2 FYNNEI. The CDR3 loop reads CASCREPQNQPQHF. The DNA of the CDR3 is TGTGCCAGCTGCCGGGAACCACAAAATCAGCCCCAGCATTTT.

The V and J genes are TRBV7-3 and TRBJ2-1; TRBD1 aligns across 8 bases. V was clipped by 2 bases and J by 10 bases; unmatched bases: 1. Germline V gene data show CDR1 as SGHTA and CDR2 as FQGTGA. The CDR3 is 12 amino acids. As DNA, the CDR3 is TGTGCCAGCAGCTTAGGGGACAGGGAGCAGTTCTTC. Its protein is CASSLGDREQFF.

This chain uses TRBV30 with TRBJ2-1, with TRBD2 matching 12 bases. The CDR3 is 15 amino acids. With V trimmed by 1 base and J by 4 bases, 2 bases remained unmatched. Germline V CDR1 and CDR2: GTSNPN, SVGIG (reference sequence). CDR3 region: CAWSAGTSGYNEQFF. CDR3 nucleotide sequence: TGTGCCTGGAGTGCCGGGACTAGCGGGTACAATGAGCAGTTCTTC.

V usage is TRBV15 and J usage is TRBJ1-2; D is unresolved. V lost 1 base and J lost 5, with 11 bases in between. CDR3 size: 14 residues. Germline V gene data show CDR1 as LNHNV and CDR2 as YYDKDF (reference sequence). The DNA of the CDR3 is TGTGCCACCAGCAGAGGAGGTAGCGTATATGGCTACACCTTC. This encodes CATSRGGSVYGYTF. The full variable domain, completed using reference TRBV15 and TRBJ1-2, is DAMVIQNPRYQVTQFGKPVTLSCSQTLNHNVMYWYQQKSSQAPKLLFHYYDKDFNNEADTPDNFQSRRPNTSFCFLDIRSPGLGDTAMYLCATSRGGSVYGYTFGSGTRLTVV.

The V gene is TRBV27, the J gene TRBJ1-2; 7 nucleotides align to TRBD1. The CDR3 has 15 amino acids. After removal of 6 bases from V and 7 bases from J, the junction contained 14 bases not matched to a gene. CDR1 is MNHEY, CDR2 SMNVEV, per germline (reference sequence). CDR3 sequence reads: CASRPLQGRKGGYTF. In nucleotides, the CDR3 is TGTGCCAGCAGGCCTTTACAGGGGCGCAAAGGTGGCTACACCTTC.

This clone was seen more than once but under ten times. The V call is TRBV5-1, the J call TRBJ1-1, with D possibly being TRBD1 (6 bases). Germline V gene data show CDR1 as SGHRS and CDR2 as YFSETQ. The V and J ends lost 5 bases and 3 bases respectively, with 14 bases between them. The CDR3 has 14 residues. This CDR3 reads CASSSTGRDTEAFF. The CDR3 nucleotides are TGCGCCAGCAGTTCGACAGGTCGGGACACTGAAGCTTTCTTT.

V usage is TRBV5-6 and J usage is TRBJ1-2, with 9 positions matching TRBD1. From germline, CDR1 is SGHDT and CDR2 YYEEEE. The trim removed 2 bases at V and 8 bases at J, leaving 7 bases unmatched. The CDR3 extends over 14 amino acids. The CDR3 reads CASSFTGGVWGYTF. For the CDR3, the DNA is TGTGCCAGCAGCTTTACAGGGGGCGTATGGGGCTACACCTTC.

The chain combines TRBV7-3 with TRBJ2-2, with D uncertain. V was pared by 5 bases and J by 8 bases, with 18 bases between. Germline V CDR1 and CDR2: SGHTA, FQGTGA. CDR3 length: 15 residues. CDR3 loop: CASSPFWASEGELFF. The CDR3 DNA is TGTGCCAGCAGCCCATTCTGGGCGTCGGAAGGGGAGCTGTTTTTT. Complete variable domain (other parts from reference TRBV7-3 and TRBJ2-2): GAGVSQTPSNKVTEKGKYVELRCDPISGHTALYWYRQSLGQGPEFLIYFQGTGAADDSGLPNDRFFAVRPEGSVSTLKIQRTERGDSAVYLCASSPFWASEGELFFGEGSRLTVL.

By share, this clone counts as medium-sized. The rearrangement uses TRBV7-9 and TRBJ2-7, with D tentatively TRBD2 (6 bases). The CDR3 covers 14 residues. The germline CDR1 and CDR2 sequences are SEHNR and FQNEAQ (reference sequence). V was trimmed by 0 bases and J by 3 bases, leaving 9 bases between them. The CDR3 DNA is TGTGCCAGCAGCTTAGCGCGGGGATACTACGAGCAGTACTTC. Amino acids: CASSLARGYYEQYF.

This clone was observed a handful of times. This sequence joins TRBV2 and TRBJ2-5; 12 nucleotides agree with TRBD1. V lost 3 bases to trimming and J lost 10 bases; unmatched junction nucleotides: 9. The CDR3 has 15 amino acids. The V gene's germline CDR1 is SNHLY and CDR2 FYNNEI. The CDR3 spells CASSDPGQGARYQYF. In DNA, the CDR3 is TGTGCCAGCAGTGATCCGGGACAGGGGGCCCGCTACCAGTACTTC.

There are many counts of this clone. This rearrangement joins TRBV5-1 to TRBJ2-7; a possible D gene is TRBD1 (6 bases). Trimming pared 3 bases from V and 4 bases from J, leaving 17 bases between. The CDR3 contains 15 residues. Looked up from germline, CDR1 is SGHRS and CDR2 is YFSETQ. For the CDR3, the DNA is TGCGCCAGCAGCTCAAAGGACAGTCCGGGTTACGAGCAGTACTTC. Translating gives CASSSKDSPGYEQYF.

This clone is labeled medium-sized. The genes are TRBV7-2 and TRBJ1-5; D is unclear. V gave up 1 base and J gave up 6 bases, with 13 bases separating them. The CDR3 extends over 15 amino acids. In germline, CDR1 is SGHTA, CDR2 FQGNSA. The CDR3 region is CASSLDGSSSQPQHF. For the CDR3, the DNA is TGTGCCAGCAGCTTAGATGGATCGTCTAGTCAGCCCCAGCATTTT. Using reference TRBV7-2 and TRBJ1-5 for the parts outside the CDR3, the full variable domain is GAGVSQSPSNKVTEKGKDVELRCDPISGHTALYWYRQSLGQGLEFLIYFQGNSAPDKSGLPSDRFSAERTGGSVSTLTIQRTQQEDSAVYLCASSLDGSSSQPQHFGDGTRLSIL.